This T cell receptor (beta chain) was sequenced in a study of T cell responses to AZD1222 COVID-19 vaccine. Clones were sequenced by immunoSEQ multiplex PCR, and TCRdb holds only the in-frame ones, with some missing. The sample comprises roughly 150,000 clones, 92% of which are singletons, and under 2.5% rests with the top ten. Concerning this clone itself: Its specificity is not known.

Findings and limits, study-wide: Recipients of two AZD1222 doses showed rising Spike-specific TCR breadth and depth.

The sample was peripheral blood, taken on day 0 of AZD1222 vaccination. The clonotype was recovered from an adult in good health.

The chain's CDR3 is CASHQGAISNTGELFF. In nucleotides, the CDR3 is TGTGCCAGTCATCAGGGGGCGATTTCTAACACCGGGGAGCTGTTTTTT. The rearrangement uses TRBV2 and TRBJ2-2; TRBD1 aligns across 8 bases. Germline CDR1 SNHLY, CDR2 FYNNEI. The J segment lost 2 bases and the V segment lost 9 bases, leaving 11 bases of the junction unmatched. The CDR3 runs to 16 residues.